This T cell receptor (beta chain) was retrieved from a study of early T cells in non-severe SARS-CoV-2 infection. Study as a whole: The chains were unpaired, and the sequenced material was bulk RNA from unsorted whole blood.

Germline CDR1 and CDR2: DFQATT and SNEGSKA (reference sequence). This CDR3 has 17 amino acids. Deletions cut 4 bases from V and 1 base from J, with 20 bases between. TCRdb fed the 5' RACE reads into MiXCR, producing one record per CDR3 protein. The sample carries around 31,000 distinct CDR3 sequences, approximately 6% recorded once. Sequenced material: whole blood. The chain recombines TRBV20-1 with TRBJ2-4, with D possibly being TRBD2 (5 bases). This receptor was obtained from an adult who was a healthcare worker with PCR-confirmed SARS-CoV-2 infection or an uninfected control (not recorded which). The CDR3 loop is CSATPEREGTAKNIQYF. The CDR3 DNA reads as TGCAGTGCTACCCCCGAGCGAGAGGGAACCGCCAAAAACATTCAGTACTTC.